The source of this T cell receptor (beta chain) is a study of blood T cell repertoires in COVID-19 (dated by TCRdb to 2020 to 2021). Broadly, across the study: Collaborator samples came from the United States, Italy and Spain and covered acute and convalescent phases of COVID-19. The material from the prospective study consisted of cDNA or gDNA derived from T cells, B-cell-depleted T cells, or PBMCs. Subjects who had been exposed to COVID-19, were actively infected with it, or had recovered from it provided the deeply sampled blood TCRbeta repertoires that made up the dataset. The repertoires were released in a freely available public database meant as a resource for research on the immune response to SARS-CoV-2. The samples were drawn from two sources: the first 160 participants of the ongoing ImmuneRACE study, and approximately 1,300 subjects contributed by 6 global collaborators. A de-identified subject ID, COVID-19 status, age in years and sex were almost always included in the sample metadata. Where available, HLA class I and class II types were obtained from metadata supplied by the sample provider rather than from assay-based typing. The research as a whole found: Clinical and demographic metadata were provided uncurated, with the amount varying by source and participant.

Comment on this clone: There is no known antigen for this receptor. No qualities accompany the bases; no much larger clone lies one base away.

The collaborating institutions used their own protocols to collect whole blood in K2EDTA tubes. Collaborator samples were shipped for TCRbeta analysis as frozen whole blood, isolated PBMCs, or DNA extracted from either sample type. The immunoSEQ Assay, a bias-controlled multiplex PCR, was used to amplify TCRbeta CDR3 regions from genomic DNA. The authors processed their data as follows. The number of nucleated cells in each sample was estimated from the amplification of reference gene primers within the assay. To quantify the absolute abundance of each unique TCRbeta CDR3 rearrangement, sequence reads were collapsed and filtered. For each sample, productive Simpson clonality was calculated as the square root of Simpson's diversity index across productive rearrangements. The source is immuneACCESS, and TCRdb retained only in-frame sequences with V and J called. Part of the clones is not carried over; for the studies checked, unresolved V genes explain less than half of this, and the remainder is unexplained. That table supplies the V and J calls and clone size; D and trimming were determined from the DNA. The sample yields approximately 120,000 clones; 83% were counted once. 15% to 20% of the sample belongs to the ten largest clones.

Sequenced material: peripheral blood. This TCR was recovered from a woman aged 55-69 years with acute or convalescent COVID-19.

The CDR3 reads as follows: CASSSGRGGPQHF. The sequenced DNA is TGTGCCAGCAGCAGCGGAAGGGGGGGACCCCAGCATTTT. The rearranged chain carries TRBV6-4 and TRBJ1-5, and TRBD1 may be the D gene, going by 6 matching bases. According to the germline V gene, CDR1 reads MRHNA and CDR2 reads SNTAGT. The CDR3 holds 13 amino acids from the cysteine to the phenylalanine. Just the 39-base CDR3 DNA is kept, in frame starting at base 1. The trim is 6 bases for V and 10 bases for J, with a gap of 16 bases between the germline ends.